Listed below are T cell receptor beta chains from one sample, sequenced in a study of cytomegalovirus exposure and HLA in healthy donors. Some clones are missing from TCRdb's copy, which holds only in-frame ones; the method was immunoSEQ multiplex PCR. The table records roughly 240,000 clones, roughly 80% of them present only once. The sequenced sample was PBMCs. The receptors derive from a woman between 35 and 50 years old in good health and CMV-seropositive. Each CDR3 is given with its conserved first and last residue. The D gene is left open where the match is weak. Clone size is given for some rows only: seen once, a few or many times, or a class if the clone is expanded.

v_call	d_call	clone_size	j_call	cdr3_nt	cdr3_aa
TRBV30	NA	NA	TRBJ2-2	TGTGCCTGGAGTGCTTCTACCTCCGGCGGGGAGCTGTTTTTT	CAWSASTSGGELFF
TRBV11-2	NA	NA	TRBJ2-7	TGTGCCAGCAGCTTTGGCGGCGAGCAGTACTTC	CASSFGGEQYF
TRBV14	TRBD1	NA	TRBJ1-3	TGTGCCAGCAGCCCTAGGCCCGCCGGGACAGGGGGCAGTGGAAACACCATATATTTT	CASSPRPAGTGGSGNTIYF
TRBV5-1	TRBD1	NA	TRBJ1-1	TGCGCCAGCAGCTGGGCAGGGGGCGAGGGCACTGAAGCTTTCTTT	CASSWAGGEGTEAFF
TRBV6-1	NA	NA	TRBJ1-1	TGTGCCAGCAGTGAAGACCCCCGCAGGGTGGCCTCGCCTGGAGCTTTCTTT	CASSEDPRRVASPGAFF
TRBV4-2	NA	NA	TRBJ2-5	TGTGCCAGCAGCCAAGCGAGACAGCGTTTTAACTTC	CASSQARQRFNF
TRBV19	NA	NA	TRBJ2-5	TGTGCCAGTAGCAACCCGGGCAGGGTCGAAGAGACCCAGTACTTC	CASSNPGRVEETQYF
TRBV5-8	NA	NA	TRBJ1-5	TGTGCCAGCAGCCAACAAGGGGTGGCTCAGCCCCAGCATTTT	CASSQQGVAQPQHF
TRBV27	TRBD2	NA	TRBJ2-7	TGTGCCAGCAGTACCGGGACTAGCGGCTCCTACGAGCAGTACTTC	CASSTGTSGSYEQYF
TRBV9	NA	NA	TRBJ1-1	TGTGCCAGCAGCGAAAGCGGAGGGTGGAACACTGAAGCTTTCTTT	CASSESGGWNTEAFF
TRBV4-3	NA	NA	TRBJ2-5	TGCGCCAGCAGCCAAAATCAGGGGACGGAGACCCAGTACTTC	CASSQNQGTETQYF
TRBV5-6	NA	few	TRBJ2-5	TGTGCCAGCAGCTTCGTCACCGTTTGGCAGGCTAAAGAGACCCAGTACTTC	CASSFVTVWQAKETQYF
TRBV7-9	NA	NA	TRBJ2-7	TGTTCCAGCAGCGTCGGAGGGCCGTACGAGCAGTACTTC	CSSSVGGPYEQYF
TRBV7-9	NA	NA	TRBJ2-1	TGTGCCAGCAGCCCACGCCAGTTCTACAATGAGCAGTTCTTC	CASSPRQFYNEQFF
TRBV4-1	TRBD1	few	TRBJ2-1	TGCGCCAGCAGCCAAGGAACTGGGACAGGGGAAAGCTCCTACAATGAGCAGTTCTTC	CASSQGTGTGESSYNEQFF
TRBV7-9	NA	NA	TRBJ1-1	TGTGCCAGCAGCTCACCCGGGGGGGGGCGCTCCGGAACTGAAGCTTTCTTT	CASSSPGGGRSGTEAFF
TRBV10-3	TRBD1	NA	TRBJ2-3	TGTGCCATCAGTGAGACGGGACAGGGGAGCACAGATACGCAGTATTTT	CAISETGQGSTDTQYF
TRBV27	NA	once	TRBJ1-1	TGTGCCAGCAGTTATCGGGGGGGTACTGAAGCTTTCTTT	CASSYRGGTEAFF
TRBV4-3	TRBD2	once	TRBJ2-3	TGCGCCAGCAGCCGAGGGACTACAAGCACAGATACGCAGTATTTT	CASSRGTTSTDTQYF
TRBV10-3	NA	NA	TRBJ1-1	TGTGCCATCAGTTCGGGGGTCAACACTGAAGCTTTCTTT	CAISSGVNTEAFF
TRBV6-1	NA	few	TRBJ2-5	TGTGCCAGCAGCCCCGAACTGGACCAAGAGACCCAGTACTTC	CASSPELDQETQYF
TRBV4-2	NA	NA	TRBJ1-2	TGTGCCAGCAGCCAAGATAAGGCGGGGCTCTATGGCTACACCTTC	CASSQDKAGLYGYTF
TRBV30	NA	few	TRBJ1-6	TGTGCCTGGAGTGGGCAGGCTTTGCGTTCACCCCTCCACTTT	CAWSGQALRSPLHF
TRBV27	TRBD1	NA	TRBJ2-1	TGTGCCAGCAGACTCACTCCCCGGGACAGGGGGCGCCCCAATGAGCAGTTCTTC	CASRLTPRDRGRPNEQFF
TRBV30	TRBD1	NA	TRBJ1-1	TGTGCCTGGAGGGCCGGGACAGGGAGGGCCACTGAAGCTTTCTTT	CAWRAGTGRATEAFF
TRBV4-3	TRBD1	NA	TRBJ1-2	TGCGCCAGCAGCCAAGATGGGACAGGGAGCTATGGCTACACCTTC	CASSQDGTGSYGYTF
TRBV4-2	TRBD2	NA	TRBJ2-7	TGTGCCAGCAGCCAAGGGAGTCAGCGGGAGGCACCCTACGAGCAGTACTTC	CASSQGSQREAPYEQYF
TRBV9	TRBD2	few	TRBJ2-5	TGTGCCAGCAGTGACGGGACTAGCGGGACAGAGACCCAGTACTTC	CASSDGTSGTETQYF
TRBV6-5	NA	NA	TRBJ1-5	TGTGCCAGCAGTTACGGAGAAGATAGTCAGCCCCAGCATTTT	CASSYGEDSQPQHF
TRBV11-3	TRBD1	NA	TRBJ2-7	TGTGCCAGCAGCGCCGGGACAGGGGGGTTCGACGAGCAGTACTTC	CASSAGTGGFDEQYF
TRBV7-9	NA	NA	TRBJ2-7	TGTGCCAGCAGCTTCGAGGGAGTCTTTCCCTACGAGCAGTACTTC	CASSFEGVFPYEQYF
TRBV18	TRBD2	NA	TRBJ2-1	TGTGCCAGCTCACCAACTAGCGGGAGGACCAATGAGCAGTTCTTC	CASSPTSGRTNEQFF
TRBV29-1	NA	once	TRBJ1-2	TGCAGCGTTGGGATCGGACAGAGAATAAACTATGGCTACACCTTC	CSVGIGQRINYGYTF
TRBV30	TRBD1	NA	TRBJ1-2	TGTGCCTGGAGTGGGGACAGGGGCGCCTATGGCTACACCTTC	CAWSGDRGAYGYTF
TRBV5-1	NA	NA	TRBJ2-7	TGCGCCAGCAGCCCGGGATTAGGTCAGCTCTACGAGCAGTACTTC	CASSPGLGQLYEQYF
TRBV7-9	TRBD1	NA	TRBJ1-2	TGTGCCAGCAGCTTATCAGGGGGCGGCTATGGCTACACCTTC	CASSLSGGGYGYTF
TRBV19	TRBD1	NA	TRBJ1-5	TGTGCCAGTAGTAGGCCGGGACAGGTCCCATATAGCAATCAGCCCCAGCATTTT	CASSRPGQVPYSNQPQHF
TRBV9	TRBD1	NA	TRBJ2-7	TGTGCCAGCAGCGGAGGGACAGGCCTAGGGCCGTACGAGCAGTACTTC	CASSGGTGLGPYEQYF
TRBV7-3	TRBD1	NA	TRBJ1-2	TGTGCCAGCAGCTTCCAGGGGGCGAGTGGCTACACCTTC	CASSFQGASGYTF
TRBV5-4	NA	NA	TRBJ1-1	TGTGCCAGCAGCTTGGCGTGGGGGACTGGCACTGAAGCTTTCTTT	CASSLAWGTGTEAFF
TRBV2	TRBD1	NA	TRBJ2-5	TGTGCCAGCAGTGACCCCACCCCAGGGGGAGAGACCCAGTACTTC	CASSDPTPGGETQYF
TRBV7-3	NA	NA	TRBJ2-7	TGTGCCAGCAGCTCCAACCCAGGGCCCTCCTACGAGCAGTACTTC	CASSSNPGPSYEQYF
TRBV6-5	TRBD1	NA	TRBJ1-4	TGTGCCAGCAGACCCGGACAGGCGGAAAATGAAAAACTGTTTTTT	CASRPGQAENEKLFF
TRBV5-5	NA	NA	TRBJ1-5	TGTGCCAGCAGCTTGCGGGGGTTTGGCAATCAGCCCCAGCATTTT	CASSLRGFGNQPQHF
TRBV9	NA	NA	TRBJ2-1	TGTGCCAGCAGCGTATCCGGTTCCCTTAGCTCCTACAATGAGCAGTTCTTC	CASSVSGSLSSYNEQFF
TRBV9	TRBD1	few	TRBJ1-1	TGTGCCAGCAGCGCCGGGACAGGGGTGGGCACTGAAGCTTTCTTT	CASSAGTGVGTEAFF
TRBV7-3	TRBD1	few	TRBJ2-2	TGTGCCAGCAGCCCCTACGCCGCCGGGACAGAGAACACCGGGGAGCTGTTTTTT	CASSPYAAGTENTGELFF